This T cell receptor beta chain was retrieved from a study of early T cells in non-severe SARS-CoV-2 infection (dated by TCRdb to about 2021). Turning to the overall study: Bulk RNA from unsorted whole blood was used for TCR sequencing, so alpha and beta chains could not be paired.

Libraries were built with 5' RACE. The sequencer was a NextSeq 500. To correct for sequencing error and PCR bias, the TCR library protocol tagged individual cDNA molecules with unique molecular identifiers. Both TCR alpha and beta chains were sequenced, and tight co-correlation was observed between alpha and beta sequence abundances in each sample. Regarding the original processing steps: Decombinator V4 was used to annotate TCR sequences for V gene, J gene and CDR3. Expanded TCRs were defined as changing significantly between any two time points under a Poisson model with p below 0.0001. Abundances of TCRs were expressed as counts per million after normalisation to the total number of TCRs sequenced in each sample. MAIT TCRs were defined by TRAV1-2 paired with TRAJ12, TRAJ20 or TRAJ33, and iNKT TCRs by TRAV10 paired with TRAJ18. A search of VDJdb, accessed on 1 November 2021, was run for TCRs annotated to CMV, EBV and SARS-CoV-2, with TCRs annotated for multiple antigens excluded. TCRdb reran the public reads through fastp at Q25 and MiXCR, keeping productive beta chains. Each entry is one CDR3 protein sequence, shown with its most common DNA and genes. The V and J calls come from TCRdb's annotation, not from the publication. The sample records roughly 28,000 distinct CDR3 sequences, around 5.4% of which are singletons. Clones ranked in the top ten supply about 0.85% of the sample.

Broad study findings and their caveats: VDJdb matching was skewed toward anti-spike CD8 responses and likely underestimated virus-specific expansions by missing private and CD4 specificities.

V loses 6 bases at its end and J loses 4 bases; junction bases beyond the gene matches: 12. The CDR3 measures 16 amino acids from cysteine to phenylalanine. Only CDR3 DNA remains: 48 bases, in frame from the first base. Based on the germline V gene, the CDR1 and CDR2 sequences are SQVTM and ANQGSEA. Set within a cohort of healthcare workers in London, UK, this nested case-control study involved weekly PCR testing of nasopharyngeal swabs along with blood sampling. Healthcare workers were recruited between 23 and 31 March 2020, during the week of the UK lockdown, and were followed weekly for up to about 16 weeks. Many counts were recorded for this clonotype. Its binding antigen is unknown. Per-nucleotide qualities are absent, and no much larger clonotype sits a single base away.

The clonotype was recovered from an adult who was a healthcare worker with PCR-confirmed SARS-CoV-2 infection or an uninfected control (not recorded which). The rearrangement combines TRBV29-1 with TRBJ2-7; TRBD2 agrees with 13 junctional bases. The sequencing sample was made of whole blood. The CDR3 sequence is CSVGTSGGAFGYEQYF. The nucleotides are TGCAGCGTGGGAACTAGCGGGGGGGCCTTTGGATACGAGCAGTACTTC.